Shown below are 31 T cell receptor beta chains from a single sample sequenced in a study of blood T cell repertoires in COVID-19. Sequenced by immunoSEQ multiplex PCR; TCRdb stores in-frame clones only, minus some. The sample lists about 300,000 clones, about 91% occurring once. Sequenced material: peripheral blood. The receptors were sampled from a woman aged 25 to 39 who had recovered from COVID-19.

This chain joins TRBV7-3 and TRBJ2-1, with D possibly being TRBD2 (5 bases). CDR3 length: 14 amino acids. CDR1 SGHTA and CDR2 FQGTGA come from the germline V gene. Trimming removed 5 bases from V and 10 bases from J, with 18 bases in between. The CDR3 nucleotides are TGTGCCAGCAGCAATCCCACTAGGCGCGGGGAGCAGTTCTTC. Amino acids: CASSNPTRRGEQFF. Based on the CDR3 plus reference TRBV7-3 and TRBJ2-1, the full variable domain is GAGVSQTPSNKVTEKGKYVELRCDPISGHTALYWYRQSLGQGPEFLIYFQGTGAADDSGLPNDRFFAVRPEGSVSTLKIQRTERGDSAVYLCASSNPTRRGEQFFGPGTRLTVL.

CDR3 bases: TGTGCCAGCAGTTTAACCGGACAGGGCACCCGTTACGGCTACACCTTC. This translates into CASSLTGQGTRYGYTF. The chain employs TRBV27 and TRBJ1-2; TRBD1 agrees at 8 bases. Germline V gene lookup returns CDR1 MNHEY and CDR2 SMNVEV (reference sequence). The CDR3 length is 16 residues. V lost 2 bases, J lost 8 bases, and 13 bases stayed unmatched.

This chain's CDR3 is CASSSRDREFVSGGYTF. The CDR3 DNA is TGTGCCAGCAGCTCCCGGGACAGGGAATTTGTGTCGGGTGGCTACACCTTC. V is TRBV13 and J is TRBJ1-2; 9 bases agree with TRBD1. The CDR3 is 17 amino acids. Trimming at V came to 4 bases and at J to 7 bases, leaving 16 bases not matched to a gene. Germline V gene lookup returns CDR1 PRHDT and CDR2 FYEKMQ (reference sequence).

The genes are TRBV10-3 and TRBJ1-1; no reliable D call. The ends were cut back, 2 bases at V and 9 bases at J, with 7 bases in the middle. The CDR3 extends over 11 amino acids. Germline V gene lookup returns CDR1 ENHRY and CDR2 SYGVKD. In DNA, the CDR3 is TGTGCCATCAGTGAGCCGGGGAAAGCTTTCTTT. Residues: CAISEPGKAFF.

The genes are TRBV10-3 and TRBJ2-2; TRBD2 aligns across 13 bases. There are 15 residues in the CDR3. V lost 8 bases, J lost 0 bases, and 0 bases stayed unmatched. The germline CDR1 and CDR2 sequences are ENHRY and SYGVKD. CDR3 nucleotides: TGTGCCATCGGGACTAGCGGGACGAACACCGGGGAGCTGTTTTTT. This encodes CAIGTSGTNTGELFF.

J is TRBJ1-4 and V is TRBV9; D is undetermined. The CDR3 runs 14 residues. Germline V gives CDR1 SGDLS, CDR2 YYNGEE. With 4 bases removed from V and 4 bases from J, the gap between germline ends came to 11 bases. For the CDR3, the DNA is TGTGCCAGCAGCCTCAGCGGAAATAATGAAAAACTGTTTTTT. Its protein is CASSLSGNNEKLFF.

V usage is TRBV28 and J usage is TRBJ1-1; D not certain. Trimming removed 6 bases from V and 1 base from J, with 12 bases in between. Per the germline V gene, CDR1 is MDHEN and CDR2 is SYDVKM. The CDR3 sequence is 14 residues long. The CDR3 reads CASRATPGNTEAFF. The CDR3 nucleotides are TGTGCCAGCAGGGCGACCCCAGGGAACACTGAAGCTTTCTTT. The whole variable domain, remainder taken from reference TRBV28 and TRBJ1-1, is DVKVTQSSRYLVKRTGEKVFLECVQDMDHENMFWYRQDPGLGLRLIYFSYDVKMKEKGDIPEGYSVSREKKERFSLILESASTNQTSMYLCASRATPGNTEAFFGQGTRLTVV.

The V call is TRBV6-5, the J call TRBJ1-2; D perhaps matches TRBD1 (6 bases). This CDR3 spans 14 amino acids. Germline CDR1 is MNHEY and CDR2 is SVGAGI. Trimming shortened V by 6 bases and J by 8 bases, and 19 bases separated the two germline ends. CDR3 DNA sequence: TGTGCCAGCAGCCTCCTAGGGACAACTCGGGGCTACACCTTC. It is translated as CASSLLGTTRGYTF.

V is TRBV5-1 and J is TRBJ2-2; TRBD1 might be the D (6 bases). The CDR3 length is 14 residues. V lost 0 bases and J 4 bases, leaving 7 bases between the germline ends. Germline lookup yields CDR1 SGHRS and CDR2 YFSETQ. Written as DNA, the CDR3 is TGCGCCAGCAGCTTGGGGACAGTCACCGGGGAGCTGTTTTTT. Residues: CASSLGTVTGELFF.

The chain recombines TRBV28 with TRBJ2-2; weak D call: TRBD1 (6 bases). V lost 6 bases to trimming and J lost 4 bases, with 12 bases between them. CDR3 length: 14 amino acids. The germline V gene encodes CDR1 MDHEN and CDR2 SYDVKM. The chain's CDR3 is CASSDRFGTGELFF. As DNA, the CDR3 is TGTGCCAGCAGCGACAGGTTTGGCACCGGGGAGCTGTTTTTT. The variable domain in full, completed from reference TRBV28 and TRBJ2-2, reads DVKVTQSSRYLVKRTGEKVFLECVQDMDHENMFWYRQDPGLGLRLIYFSYDVKMKEKGDIPEGYSVSREKKERFSLILESASTNQTSMYLCASSDRFGTGELFFGEGSRLTVL.

The rearrangement joins TRBV4-3 to TRBJ1-2; D gene uncertain. The CDR3 is made up of 16 amino acids. Trimming stripped 4 bases from V and 3 bases from J, with 18 bases between. In germline, CDR1 is LGHNA, CDR2 YSLEER. CDR3 amino acids: CASSRDLNSRDYGYTF. CDR3 coding DNA: TGCGCCAGCAGCCGCGACTTAAACTCGAGGGACTATGGCTACACCTTC.

This sequence joins TRBV11-3 and TRBJ1-6, with no clear D. This CDR3 spans 13 amino acids. Trimming cost V 6 bases and J 7 bases, with 10 bases left between them. Germline V gene sequence: CDR1 SGHNT, CDR2 YENEEA. The CDR3, as DNA: TGTGCCAGCAGTATTAGTCCGAATTCACCCCTCCACTTT. Amino acids: CASSISPNSPLHF.

V and J are TRBV5-8 and TRBJ2-2; TRBD1 matches 8 bases. The CDR3 covers 14 residues. Trimming took 6 bases from V and 8 from J; bases not matched to a gene: 9. The germline V gene has CDR1 SGHTS and CDR2 YDEGEE. DNA for the CDR3: TGTGCCAGCACGTCATTCAGGGGGCAGGGGGAGCTGTTTTTT. It is translated as CASTSFRGQGELFF.

J is TRBJ2-3 and V is TRBV5-1, with D unresolved. Trimming removed 0 bases from V and 11 bases from J, with 22 bases in between. Germline V CDR1 and CDR2: SGHRS, YFSETQ. CDR3 length: 16 amino acids. This chain's CDR3 is CASSLGLPIALGGQYF. The CDR3 DNA reads as TGCGCCAGCAGCTTGGGACTCCCGATCGCTCTGGGTGGGCAGTATTTT.

The chain uses TRBV11-2 and TRBJ2-1; 8 positions agree with TRBD2. Germline CDR1 SGHAT, CDR2 FQNNGV. The CDR3 loop spans 15 amino acids. With 5 bases clipped from V and 6 bases from J, the junction kept 9 bases outside the gene matches. The CDR3 region is CASSPTAGGINEQFF. The CDR3 DNA reads TGTGCCAGCAGCCCCACGGCGGGGGGCATCAATGAGCAGTTCTTC.

The V call is TRBV19, the J call TRBJ1-4; weak D call: TRBD1 (6 bases). V lost 7 bases, J lost 3 bases, and 18 bases lay in between. CDR3 length: 16 amino acids. CDR1 is LNHDA, CDR2 SQIVND, per germline (reference sequence). This CDR3 reads CASTLRGEGANEKLFF. As DNA, the CDR3 is TGTGCCAGTACATTAAGGGGCGAGGGGGCTAATGAAAAACTGTTTTTT. Complete variable domain (other parts from reference TRBV19 and TRBJ1-4): DGGITQSPKYLFRKEGQNVTLSCEQNLNHDAMYWYRQDPGQGLRLIYYSQIVNDFQKGDIAEGYSVSREKKESFPLTVTSAQKNPTAFYLCASTLRGEGANEKLFFGSGTQLSVL.

About this clone itself: Different DNA sequences within this sample yield the same CDR3. V is TRBV5-1 and J is TRBJ2-5; D not resolved. Per germline, CDR1 SGHRS and CDR2 YFSETQ. CDR3 length: 12 residues. Trimming took 0 bases from V and 5 from J, leaving 5 bases between them. In DNA form, the CDR3 reads TGCGCCAGCAGCTTGGATCGGGAGACCCAGTACTTC. Translating it yields CASSLDRETQYF.

The J gene is TRBJ1-2, the V gene TRBV4-3; no reliable D call. CDR1 is LGHNA, CDR2 YSLEER, per germline. This CDR3 is built from 12 residues. The V gene lost 3 bases and the J gene lost 2 bases, with 4 bases spanning the gap. The chain's CDR3 is CASSHGNYGYTF. The CDR3 nucleotides are TGCGCCAGCAGCCACGGGAACTATGGCTACACCTTC.

The chain recombines TRBV7-8 with TRBJ1-6; a possible D gene is TRBD1 (5 bases). This CDR3 comprises 17 residues. Germline V CDR1 and CDR2: SGHVS, FQNEAQ. V was shortened by 5 bases and J by 2 bases, with 16 bases between the two germline ends. CDR3 sequence reads: CASSPLSSGAYNSPLHF. CDR3 bases: TGTGCCAGCAGCCCGTTATCATCGGGGGCCTATAATTCACCCCTCCACTTT.

This chain uses TRBV7-3 with TRBJ2-2, with TRBD1 matching over 8 bases. The CDR3 is made up of 15 amino acids. Germline loops: CDR1 SGHTA, CDR2 FQGTGA. V was pared by 4 bases and J by 4 bases, with 5 bases of the junction left unmatched. The CDR3 is CASSSGQGATGELFF. CDR3 nucleotide sequence: TGTGCCAGCAGCTCTGGACAGGGAGCCACCGGGGAGCTGTTTTTT.

The V and J genes are TRBV3-1 (or the pseudogene TRBV3-2) and TRBJ2-3; D remains unclear. Trimming took off 3 bases at V and 4 bases at J, with 11 bases between the two ends. Germline CDR1 LGHDT, CDR2 YNNKEL (reference sequence). The CDR3 loop spans 14 amino acids. The CDR3 sequence is CASSHASRADTQYF. Here the CDR3 DNA reads TGTGCCAGCAGCCACGCTAGTCGAGCAGATACGCAGTATTTT.

V gene TRBV7-9 combines with J gene TRBJ1-6, with a weak D call TRBD1 (5 bases). Looked up from germline, CDR1 is SEHNR and CDR2 is FQNEAQ (reference sequence). This CDR3 contains 12 residues. Trimming removed 5 bases at V and 7 bases at J, with 6 bases between. CDR3 bases: TGTGCCAGCAGCCCAGGGAATTCACCCCTCCACTTT. Translation: CASSPGNSPLHF.

The gene calls are TRBV9 and TRBJ1-2, with TRBD1 identical over 8 bases. The CDR3 has 17 amino acids. The germline gives CDR1 SGDLS, CDR2 YYNGEE. Trimming removed 0 bases from V and 4 bases from J; junction bases left unmatched: 11. The CDR3 DNA follows: TGTGCCAGCAGCGTAGAACCCCCTCGGACAGGGCTCTATGGCTACACCTTC. This codes for CASSVEPPRTGLYGYTF.

V gene TRBV5-4 combines with J gene TRBJ2-7, with a possible D match to TRBD1 (5 bases). Trimming took 0 bases from V and 2 from J, leaving 9 bases between them. Germline V gene data show CDR1 as SGHNT and CDR2 as YYREEE (reference sequence). This CDR3 has 14 amino acids. In DNA, the CDR3 is TGTGCCAGCAGCTTGGGCAGGGCCCCCTACGAGCAGTACTTC. This encodes CASSLGRAPYEQYF.

J is TRBJ1-5 and V is TRBV24-1, with 10 bases aligning to TRBD1. This CDR3 spans 15 amino acids. Trimming at V came to 9 bases and at J to 3 bases, leaving 7 bases not matched to a gene. CDR1 KGHDR and CDR2 SFDVKD come from the germline V gene. CDR3 amino acids: CATCPGTGDNQPQHF. The CDR3 DNA is TGTGCCACCTGTCCCGGGACAGGGGACAATCAGCCCCAGCATTTT.

The chain links TRBV28 to TRBJ1-1, with D perhaps matching TRBD1 (6 bases). The CDR3 loop spans 14 amino acids. With 6 bases removed from V and 0 bases from J, the gap between germline ends came to 11 bases. Germline CDR1 reads MDHEN; CDR2 reads SYDVKM. The CDR3 loop reads CASSPGHLNTEAFF. In nucleotides, the CDR3 is TGTGCCAGCAGCCCGGGACACTTGAACACTGAAGCTTTCTTT.

This clone was seen just once. The CDR3 DNA follows: TGTGCCACCAGCCGAACAGAGAACACCGGGGAGCTGTTTTTT. It translates to CATSRTENTGELFF. The V call is TRBV15, the J call TRBJ2-2; D gene ambiguous. This CDR3 contains 14 residues. Germline-derived CDR1 and CDR2 are LNHNV and YYDKDF (reference sequence). Trimming removed 5 bases from V and 1 base from J, with 8 bases in between.

The chain employs TRBV7-2 and TRBJ2-1, with 10 bases aligning to TRBD2. The V and J ends lost 5 bases and 4 bases, in that order; junction bases with no gene match: 8. Germline assignment: CDR1 SGHTA and CDR2 FQGNSA. This CDR3 region has 16 residues. The CDR3 loop is CASSPSVAGGYNEQFF. The CDR3 region has the DNA TGTGCCAGCAGCCCATCAGTAGCGGGGGGATACAATGAGCAGTTCTTC.

This rearrangement joins TRBV9 to TRBJ2-3; D unresolved. Between the trimmed V and J ends, which lost 1 base and 6 bases, there was a span of 12 bases. The V gene's germline CDR1 is SGDLS and CDR2 YYNGEE. The CDR3 length is 14 residues. The CDR3 bases are TGTGCCAGCAGCGTAATGGCCAGTCCCGATACGCAGTATTTT. Its protein is CASSVMASPDTQYF.

The chain links TRBV7-8 to TRBJ1-2; D is perhaps TRBD1 (5 bases). The V and J ends lost 6 bases and 5 bases respectively, with 22 bases between them. Germline assignment: CDR1 SGHVS and CDR2 FQNEAQ. This CDR3 comprises 16 residues. The CDR3 loop reads CASSINGGESPYGYTF. Here the CDR3 DNA reads TGTGCCAGCAGTATTAACGGGGGAGAATCCCCGTATGGCTACACCTTC.

The V and J genes are TRBV5-4 and TRBJ1-2, with 8 bases identical to TRBD1. CDR3 length equals 14 residues. Germline V gene sequence: CDR1 SGHNT, CDR2 YYREEE (reference sequence). The junction had 11 bases not matched to a gene; V was cut back by 5 bases and J by 8 bases. For the CDR3, the DNA is TGTGCCAGCAGTTCTTCAGGGGGCGGGGGAGGCTACACCTTC. Encoded protein: CASSSSGGGGGYTF.